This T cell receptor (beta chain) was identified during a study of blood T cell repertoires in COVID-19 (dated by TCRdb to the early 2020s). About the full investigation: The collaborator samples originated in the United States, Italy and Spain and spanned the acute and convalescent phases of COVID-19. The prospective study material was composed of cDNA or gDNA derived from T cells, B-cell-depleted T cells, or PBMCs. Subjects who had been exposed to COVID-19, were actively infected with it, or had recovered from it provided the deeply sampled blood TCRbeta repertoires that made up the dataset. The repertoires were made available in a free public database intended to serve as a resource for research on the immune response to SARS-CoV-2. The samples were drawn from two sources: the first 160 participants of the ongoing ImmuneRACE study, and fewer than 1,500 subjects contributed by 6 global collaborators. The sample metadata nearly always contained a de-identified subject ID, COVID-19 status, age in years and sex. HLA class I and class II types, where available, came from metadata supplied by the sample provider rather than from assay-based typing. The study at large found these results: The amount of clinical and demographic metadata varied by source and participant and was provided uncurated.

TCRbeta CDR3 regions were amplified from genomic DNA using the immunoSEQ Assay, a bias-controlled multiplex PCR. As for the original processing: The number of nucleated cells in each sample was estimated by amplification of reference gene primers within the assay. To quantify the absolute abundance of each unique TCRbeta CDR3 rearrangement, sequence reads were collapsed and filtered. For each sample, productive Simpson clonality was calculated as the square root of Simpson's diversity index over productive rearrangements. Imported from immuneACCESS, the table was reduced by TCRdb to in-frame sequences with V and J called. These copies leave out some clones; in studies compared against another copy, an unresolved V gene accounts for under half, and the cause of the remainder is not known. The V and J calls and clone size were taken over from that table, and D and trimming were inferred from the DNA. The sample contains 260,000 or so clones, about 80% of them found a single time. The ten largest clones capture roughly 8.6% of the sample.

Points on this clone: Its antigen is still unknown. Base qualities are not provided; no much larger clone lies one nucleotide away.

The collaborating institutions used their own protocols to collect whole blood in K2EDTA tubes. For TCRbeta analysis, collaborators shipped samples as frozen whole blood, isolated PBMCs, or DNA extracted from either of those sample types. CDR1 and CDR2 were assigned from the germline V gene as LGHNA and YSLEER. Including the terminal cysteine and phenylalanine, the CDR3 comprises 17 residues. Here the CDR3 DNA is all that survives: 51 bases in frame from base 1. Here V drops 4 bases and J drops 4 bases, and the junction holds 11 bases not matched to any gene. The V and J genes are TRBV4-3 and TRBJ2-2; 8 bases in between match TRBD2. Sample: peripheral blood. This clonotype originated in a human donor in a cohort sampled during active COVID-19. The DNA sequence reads TGCGCCAGCAGCCCAAACCTAGCGGGTAGTTTCACCGGGGAGCTGTTTTTT. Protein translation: CASSPNLAGSFTGELFF.